The source of this TCR beta chain is a study of blood T cell repertoires in COVID-19. Turning to the study itself: The study drew acute and convalescent COVID-19 samples from the United States, Italy and Spain. The analysed material was cDNA or gDNA that came from T cells, B-cell-depleted T cells, or PBMCs.

This clone was observed once. The CDR3 contains 13 residues. Germline assignment: CDR1 SGHRS and CDR2 YFSETQ. The V segment lost 4 bases and the J segment 8 bases; nucleotides outside the gene matches: 5. Methods used by the authors: The assay estimated nucleated cells by amplifying reference gene primers. Libraries were prepared by immunoSEQ multiplex PCR; TCRdb keeps only in-frame clonotypes and omits some of them. V and J calls and clone size are those listed in that table; D and trimming were worked out from the DNA. The repertoire holds 250,000 to 350,000 clones, with 70% to 90% as singletons. The TCR sequence derives from a woman aged 30 to 39 with active or convalescent COVID-19. The sample taken for sequencing was peripheral blood. The chain is built from TRBV5-1 and TRBJ1-2; 10 nucleotides align to TRBD1. Here the CDR3 reads CASSETGGEGYTF. The CDR3 region has the DNA TGCGCCAGCAGCGAGACAGGGGGCGAAGGCTACACCTTC.